This T cell receptor beta chain was recorded in a study of regulatory T cells in long-lasting Graves disease. Study summary: Those with persistent Graves' disease had received antithyroid drugs for over 5 years with positive TSH receptor antibodies.

For TCR beta, libraries came from iRepertoire HTBI primers and Arm-PCR of CDR3 regions. TCRdb analysed the multiplex PCR reads with MiXCR anew, one entry per CDR3 protein. The table records 350,000 to 500,000 distinct CDR3 sequences, under 25% of them present only once. Time point defined: persistent/refractory GD, antithyroid drugs over 5 years with positive TRAb. PBMC-derived RNA was used for the TCR library. The sequence was obtained from a female donor with Graves disease. Specimen: peripheral blood mononuclear cells (PBMCs), collected when the disease was refractory, from a patient treated with antithyroid drugs.

The CDR3 sequence: CASSLTSGANEQFF. Written as DNA, the CDR3 is TGTGCCAGCAGCTTAACTAGCGGGGCAAATGAGCAGTTCTTC. The V and J genes are TRBV11-2 and TRBJ2-1, with 10 positions matching TRBD2. This CDR3 is 14 amino acids long. From germline, CDR1 is SGHAT and CDR2 FQNNGV. V gave up 2 bases and J gave up 7 bases; unmatched junction bases: 2. The full variable domain, in which reference TRBV11-2 and TRBJ2-1 provide the parts outside the CDR3, is EAGVAQSPRYKIIEKRQSVAFWCNPISGHATLYWYQQILGQGPKLLIQFQNNGVVDDSQLPKDRFSAERLKGVDSTLKIQPAKLEDSAVYLCASSLTSGANEQFFGPGTRLTVL.